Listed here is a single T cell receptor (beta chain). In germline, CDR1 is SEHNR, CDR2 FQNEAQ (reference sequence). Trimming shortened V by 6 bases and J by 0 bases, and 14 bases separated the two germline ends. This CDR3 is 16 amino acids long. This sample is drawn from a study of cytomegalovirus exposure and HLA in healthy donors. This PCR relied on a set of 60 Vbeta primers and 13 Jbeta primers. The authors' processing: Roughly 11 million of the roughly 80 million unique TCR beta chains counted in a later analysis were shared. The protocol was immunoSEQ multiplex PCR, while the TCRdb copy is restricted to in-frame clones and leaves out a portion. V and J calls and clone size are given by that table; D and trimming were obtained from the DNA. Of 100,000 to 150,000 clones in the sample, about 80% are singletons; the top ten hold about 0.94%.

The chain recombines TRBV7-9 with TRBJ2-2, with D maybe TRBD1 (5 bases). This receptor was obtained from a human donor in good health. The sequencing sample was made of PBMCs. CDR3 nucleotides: TGTGCCAGCAGATTACAGGAACCCGCGAACACCGGGGAGCTGTTTTTT. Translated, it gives CASRLQEPANTGELFF.